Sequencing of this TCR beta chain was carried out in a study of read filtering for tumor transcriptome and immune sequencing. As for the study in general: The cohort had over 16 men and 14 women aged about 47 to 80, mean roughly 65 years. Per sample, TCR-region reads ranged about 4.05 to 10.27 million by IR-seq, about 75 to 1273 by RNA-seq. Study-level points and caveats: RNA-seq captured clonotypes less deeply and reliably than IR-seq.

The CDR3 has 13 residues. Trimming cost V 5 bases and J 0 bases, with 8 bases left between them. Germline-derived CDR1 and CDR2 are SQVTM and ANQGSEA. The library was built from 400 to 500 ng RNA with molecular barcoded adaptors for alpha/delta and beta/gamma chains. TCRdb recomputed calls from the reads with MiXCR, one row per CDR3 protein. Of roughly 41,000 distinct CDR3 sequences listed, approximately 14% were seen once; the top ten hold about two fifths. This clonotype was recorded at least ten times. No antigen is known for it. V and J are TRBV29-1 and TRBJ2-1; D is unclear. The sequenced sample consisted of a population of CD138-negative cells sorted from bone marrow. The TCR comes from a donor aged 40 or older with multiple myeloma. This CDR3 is CSVNSVSYNEQFF. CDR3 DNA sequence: TGCAGCGTTAACTCAGTCTCCTACAATGAGCAGTTCTTC.